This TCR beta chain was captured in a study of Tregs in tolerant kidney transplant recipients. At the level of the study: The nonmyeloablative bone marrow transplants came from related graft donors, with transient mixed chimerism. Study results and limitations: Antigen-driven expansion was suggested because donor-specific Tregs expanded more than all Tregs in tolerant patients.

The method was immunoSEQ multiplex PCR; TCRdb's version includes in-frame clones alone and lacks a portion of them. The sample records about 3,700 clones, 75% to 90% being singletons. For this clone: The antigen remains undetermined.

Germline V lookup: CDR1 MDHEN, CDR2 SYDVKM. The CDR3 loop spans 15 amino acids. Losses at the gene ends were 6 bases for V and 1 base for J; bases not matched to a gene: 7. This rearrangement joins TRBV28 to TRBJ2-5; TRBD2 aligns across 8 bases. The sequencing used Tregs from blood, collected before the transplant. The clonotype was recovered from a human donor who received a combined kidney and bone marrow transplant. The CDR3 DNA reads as TGTGCCAGCAGGCCGGGGGGGGGAACCCAAGAGACCCAGTACTTC. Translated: CASRPGGGTQETQYF.